Following are 10 T cell receptor beta chains from one sample sequenced in a study of blood T cell repertoires in COVID-19. The repertoire was sequenced with immunoSEQ multiplex PCR; TCRdb's copy has only in-frame clones and lacks some. The repertoire consists of some 300,000 clones, with 75% to 90% occurring once and the leading ten covering 2% to 3%. Sequences were obtained from peripheral blood. The receptors here all came from a man aged 18 to 30 with active or convalescent COVID-19.

Comment on this clone: This CDR3 is also generated by other DNA sequences in the sample. The rearrangement joins TRBV5-1 to TRBJ2-1; 8 bases map to TRBD1. J gave up 7 bases and V 3 bases, and 0 bases lay outside the gene matches. The V gene's germline CDR1 is SGHRS and CDR2 YFSETQ. There are 12 residues in the CDR3. The CDR3 spells CASSWTGNEQFF. The CDR3 bases are TGCGCCAGCAGCTGGACAGGGAATGAGCAGTTCTTC.

The V call is TRBV15, the J call TRBJ2-3; 13 bases are shared with TRBD2. The CDR3 sequence is 17 residues long. CDR1 and CDR2 from the germline V gene are LNHNV and YYDKDF (reference sequence). V shed 2 bases and J 5 bases; nucleotides not matched to a gene: 7. CDR3 sequence (DNA): TGTGCCACCAGCAGATGGGGACTAGCGGGAAAGGTAGATACGCAGTATTTT. Its translation: CATSRWGLAGKVDTQYF.

The rearrangement joins TRBV2 to TRBJ2-3, with D possibly TRBD1 on 6 matching bases. The ends were cut back, 5 bases at V and 1 base at J, with 16 bases in the middle. The CDR3 covers 16 residues. CDR1 is SNHLY, CDR2 FYNNEI, per germline. The CDR3 sequence: CASSLQGPSGTDTQYF. DNA of the CDR3: TGTGCCAGCAGTCTACAGGGCCCGAGCGGCACAGATACGCAGTATTTT.

This rearrangement joins TRBV9 to TRBJ2-1, with D unresolved. CDR3 length: 17 amino acids. CDR1 is SGDLS and CDR2 is YYNGEE in the germline V gene. V was shortened by 4 bases and J by 0 bases, with 17 bases between the two germline ends. CDR3 sequence: CASSPQEAYDSYNEQFF. In DNA, the CDR3 is TGTGCCAGCAGCCCTCAAGAGGCGTATGACTCCTACAATGAGCAGTTCTTC. The whole variable domain, remainder taken from reference TRBV9 and TRBJ2-1, is DSGVTQTPKHLITATGQRVTLRCSPRSGDLSVYWYQQSLDQGLQFLIQYYNGEERAKGNILERFSAQQFPDLHSELNLSSLELGDSALYFCASSPQEAYDSYNEQFFGPGTRLTVL.

The chain links TRBV7-8 to TRBJ1-1; TRBD1 might be the D (5 bases). Trimming shortened V by 4 bases and J by 5 bases, and 17 bases separated the two germline ends. Germline V gives CDR1 SGHVS, CDR2 FQNEAQ. The CDR3 consists of 15 residues. The CDR3 loop is CASSSGLPGSTEAFF. The CDR3 DNA reads TGTGCCAGCAGCTCGGGACTTCCCGGGAGTACTGAAGCTTTCTTT. Full variable domain (outside the CDR3, taken from reference TRBV7-8 and TRBJ1-1): GAGVSQSPRYKVAKRGQDVALRCDPISGHVSLFWYQQALGQGPEFLTYFQNEAQLDKSGLPSDRFFAERPEGSVSTLKIQRTQQEDSAVYLCASSSGLPGSTEAFFGQGTRLTVV.

The gene calls are TRBV28 and TRBJ2-1; 7 bases line up with TRBD2. This CDR3 region has 15 residues. Losses at the gene ends were 7 bases for V and 2 bases for J; bases not matched to a gene: 8. Germline V CDR1 and CDR2: MDHEN, SYDVKM. The CDR3 region is CASTSGGAPYNEQFF. As DNA, the CDR3 is TGTGCCAGCACCTCGGGGGGAGCCCCCTACAATGAGCAGTTCTTC.

The chain recombines TRBV7-9 with TRBJ1-6, with D unresolved. The germline CDR1 and CDR2 sequences are SEHNR and FQNEAQ (reference sequence). Trimming cost V 6 bases and J 0 bases, with 9 bases left between them. The CDR3 runs to 15 residues. CDR3 region: CASRARSSYNSPLHF. In DNA, the CDR3 is TGTGCCAGCAGAGCACGGAGCTCCTATAATTCACCCCTCCACTTT. Full variable domain (remainder filled in from reference TRBV7-9 and TRBJ1-6): DTGVSQNPRHKITKRGQNVTFRCDPISEHNRLYWYRQTLGQGPEFLTYFQNEAQLEKSRLLSDRFSAERPKGSFSTLEIQRTEQGDSAMYLCASRARSSYNSPLHFGNGTRLTVT.

Points on this clone: The same CDR3 also results from other DNA sequences found in this sample. V usage is TRBV7-2 and J usage is TRBJ2-1; D is perhaps TRBD2 (6 bases). The CDR3 spans 14 residues. The germline V and J ends were trimmed by 0 bases and 4 bases, with 7 bases remaining between them. Germline CDR1 is SGHTA and CDR2 is FQGNSA. The DNA of the CDR3 is TGTGCCAGCAGCTTAGCGGGGGGATACAATGAGCAGTTCTTC. Translation: CASSLAGGYNEQFF.

CDR3 in DNA: TGTGCCAGCAGCCCCCGGGGGACAGATAACTATGGCTACACCTTC. Amino acid sequence: CASSPRGTDNYGYTF. The chain recombines TRBV5-5 with TRBJ1-2; 7 nucleotides align to TRBD1. The germline V gene has CDR1 SGHKS and CDR2 YYEKEE (reference sequence). The CDR3 sequence is 15 residues long. V shed 4 bases, J shed 1 base, and the junction held 7 bases outside the gene matches.

The chain joins TRBV4-1 to TRBJ2-2, with TRBD2 matching 9 bases. The CDR3 spans 15 residues. J gave up 4 bases and V 4 bases, and 4 bases lay outside the gene matches. In germline, CDR1 is MGHRA, CDR2 YSYEKL. The CDR3 loop reads CASSRLAEVTGELFF. The CDR3 coding sequence is TGCGCCAGCAGCCGACTAGCGGAGGTCACCGGGGAGCTGTTTTTT.